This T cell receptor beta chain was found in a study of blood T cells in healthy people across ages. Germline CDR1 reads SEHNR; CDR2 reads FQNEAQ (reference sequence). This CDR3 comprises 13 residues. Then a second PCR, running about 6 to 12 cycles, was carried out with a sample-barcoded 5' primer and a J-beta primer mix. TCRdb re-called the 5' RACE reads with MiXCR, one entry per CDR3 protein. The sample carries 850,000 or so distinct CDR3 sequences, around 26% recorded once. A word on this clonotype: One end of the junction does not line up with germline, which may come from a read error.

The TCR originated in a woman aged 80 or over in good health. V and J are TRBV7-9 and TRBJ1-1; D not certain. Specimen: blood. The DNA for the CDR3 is TGTGCCGGCAGCTTAGCCCACGACACTGAAGCTTTCTTT. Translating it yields CAGSLAHDTEAFF. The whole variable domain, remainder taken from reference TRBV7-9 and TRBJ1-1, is DTGVSQNPRHKITKRGQNVTFRCDPISEHNRLYWYRQTLGQGPEFLTYFQNEAQLEKSRLLSDRFSAERPKGSFSTLEIQRTEQGDSAMYLCAGSLAHDTEAFFGQGTRLTVV.